This TCR beta chain was profiled in a study of T cell repertoires in cytomegalovirus infection. The CDR3 length is 18 residues. Trimming cost V 3 bases and J 0 bases; bases outside gene matches: 13. From germline, CDR1 is SQVTM and CDR2 ANQGSEA. Points from the study as a whole: Clonotypes of TCR beta that were HLA-C-restricted and CMV-specific dominated the ex vivo response.

Regarding this clonotype: Its matching antigen is unknown.

TCRdb re-called the reads through MiXCR, storing one row per CDR3 protein. The data contain about 160,000 distinct CDR3 sequences, approximately 17% of them singletons. The chain combines TRBV29-1 with TRBJ1-2, with 10 bases matching TRBD1. Material: CD8+ T cells from PBMCs. The TCR was taken from a human donor in good health (CMV status not recorded). Some clones in this sample may be carry-over from other donors' samples. The CDR3 DNA reads TGCAGCGTTGAGGAGTGGGACAGGGGTTTAGTACCTAACTATGGCTACACCTTC. It encodes CSVEEWDRGLVPNYGYTF.